This T cell receptor beta chain derives from a study of T cells in Graves' hyperthyroidism and ophthalmopathy. RNA transcripts served as the template for amplifying TCR beta CDR3 regions. Primed by the HTBI set, a first-round RT-PCR was run on the TCR CDR3. TCRdb re-called the multiplex PCR reads with MiXCR, one entry per CDR3 protein. Found here are roughly 740,000 distinct CDR3 sequences, about 16% of them singletons; the top ten hold over 7.5%. Every diagnosis used clinical symptoms, serum thyroxine and TRAb, thyroid ultrasound and orbital computed tomography. This clonotype has a handful of counts. The receptor was derived from a man aged 18-30 years with Graves' hyperthyroidism. Sequences were obtained from blood.

CDR3 coding DNA: TGTGCCAGCAGTGGTTTGGGGGGTGGGGGAGACCGCACAGATACGCAGTATTTT. Amino acids: CASSGLGGGGDRTDTQYF. The chain has TRBV25-1 and TRBJ2-3, with D tentatively TRBD2 (6 bases). This CDR3 has 18 residues. Germline lookup yields CDR1 MGHDK and CDR2 SYGVNS. The V end lost 4 bases, the J end lost 1 base, and 21 bases lay between the germline ends.